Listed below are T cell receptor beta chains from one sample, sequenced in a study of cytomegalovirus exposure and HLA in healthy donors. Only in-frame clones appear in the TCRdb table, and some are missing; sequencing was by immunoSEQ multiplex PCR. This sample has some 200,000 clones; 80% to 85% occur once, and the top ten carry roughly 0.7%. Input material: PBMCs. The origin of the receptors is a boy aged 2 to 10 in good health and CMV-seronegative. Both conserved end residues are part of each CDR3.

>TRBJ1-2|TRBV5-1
CASSLGQTPLDYTF
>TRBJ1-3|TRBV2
CASKGVHSGNTIYF
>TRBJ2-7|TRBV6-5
CASRMGGPYEQYF
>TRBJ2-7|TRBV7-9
CASSYVGQTYEQYF
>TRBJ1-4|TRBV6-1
CASKRTATNEKLFF
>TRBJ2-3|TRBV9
CASSVVGASTDTQYF
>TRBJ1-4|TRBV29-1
CSVTGASNEKLFF
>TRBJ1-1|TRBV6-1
CASSEQGRNTEAFF
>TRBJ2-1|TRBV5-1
CASSLSLAGAYNEQFF
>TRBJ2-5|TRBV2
CASRVDSQETQYF
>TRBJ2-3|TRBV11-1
CASSQTKLAGVADTQYF
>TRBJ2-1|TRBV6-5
CASTHTGGRRSEQFF
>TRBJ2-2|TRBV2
CASSDPSGHTGELFF
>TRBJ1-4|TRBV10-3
CASREGGGEKLFF
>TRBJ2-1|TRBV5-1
CASSLKEGQGYDEQFF
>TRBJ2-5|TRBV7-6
CASSSPGLAGFETQYF
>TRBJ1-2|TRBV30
CAWSRQVANYGYTF
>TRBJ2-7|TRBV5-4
CASSLGPADSYEQYF
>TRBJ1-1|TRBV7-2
CASSPGQGGTEAFF
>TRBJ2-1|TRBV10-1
CASSAILPGLAGGHEQFF
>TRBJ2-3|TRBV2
CASSVLQGTDTQYF
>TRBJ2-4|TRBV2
CASIEPQGAAKNIQYF
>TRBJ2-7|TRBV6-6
CASSSGGTHEQYF
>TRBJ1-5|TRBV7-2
CASKWGGNQPQHF
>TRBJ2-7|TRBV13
CASSLAGTGWYEQYF
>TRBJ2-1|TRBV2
CASRPLAASYNEQFF
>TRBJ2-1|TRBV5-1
CASSLGSSGSDEQFF
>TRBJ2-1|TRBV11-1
CASTLGLAGGYYNEQFF
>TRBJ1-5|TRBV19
CASSIALWPQHF
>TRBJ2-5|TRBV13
CASSPRGQGVETQYF
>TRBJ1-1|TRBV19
CASSGRQADTEAFF
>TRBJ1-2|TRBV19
CASISQGKGYTF
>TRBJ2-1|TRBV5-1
CASSPTSDRYNEQFF
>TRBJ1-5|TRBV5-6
CASSSGTGGGQPQHF
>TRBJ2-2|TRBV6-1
CASSEVGVRVGTGELFF
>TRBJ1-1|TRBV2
CASSYTGTGYTEAFF
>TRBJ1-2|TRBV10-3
CAISATDRVVHGYTF
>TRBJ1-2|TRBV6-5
CASSYSERADGYTF
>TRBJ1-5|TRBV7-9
CASSSQGTHQPQHF
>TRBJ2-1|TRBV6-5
CASSLLGTYNEQFF
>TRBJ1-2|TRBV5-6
CASRPGQTYGYTF
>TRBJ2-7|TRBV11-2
CASSLVTGSSYEQYF
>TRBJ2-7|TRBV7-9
CASSLVLTGGGEQYF
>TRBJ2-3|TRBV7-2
CASSGSTSGVFTDTQYF
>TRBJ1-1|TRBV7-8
CATSLGGLNTEAFF
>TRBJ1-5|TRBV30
CAWAPRGGNQPQHF
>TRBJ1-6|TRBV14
CASSLAQGAYNSPLHF
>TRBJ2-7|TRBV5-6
CASGQSGTYEQYF
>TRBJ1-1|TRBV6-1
CATRQGLNTEAFF
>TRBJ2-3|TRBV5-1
CASSHLLGREADTQYF
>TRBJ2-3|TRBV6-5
CASSRTSGAYTQYF
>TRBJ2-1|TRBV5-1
CASSLAGGGSYNEQFF
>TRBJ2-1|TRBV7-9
CASSFGLAVTYNEQFF
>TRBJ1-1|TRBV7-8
CASSLDQGEAFF
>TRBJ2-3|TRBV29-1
CSAIRDRVTDTQYF
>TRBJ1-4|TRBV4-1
CASSLGQGFREKLFF
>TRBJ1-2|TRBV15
CATSVPGQGCGYTF
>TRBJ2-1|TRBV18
CASSPPKTSGKDEQFF
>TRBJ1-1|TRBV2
CASSEWGQENTEAFF
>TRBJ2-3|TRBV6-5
CASSYSYTDTQYF